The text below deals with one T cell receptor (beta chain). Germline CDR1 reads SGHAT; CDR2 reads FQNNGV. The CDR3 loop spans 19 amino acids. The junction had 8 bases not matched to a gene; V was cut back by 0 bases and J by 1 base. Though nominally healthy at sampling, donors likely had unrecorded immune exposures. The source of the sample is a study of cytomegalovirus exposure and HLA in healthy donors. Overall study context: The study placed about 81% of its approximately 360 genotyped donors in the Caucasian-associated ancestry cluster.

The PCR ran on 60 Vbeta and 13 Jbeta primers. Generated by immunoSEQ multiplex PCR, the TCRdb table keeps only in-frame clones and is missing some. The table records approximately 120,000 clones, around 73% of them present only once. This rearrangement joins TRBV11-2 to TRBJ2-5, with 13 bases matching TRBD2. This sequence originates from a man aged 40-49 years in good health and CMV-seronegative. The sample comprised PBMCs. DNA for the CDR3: TGTGCCAGCAGCTTAGATTCGTGGGGACTAGCGGGGACCCAAGAGACCCAGTACTTC. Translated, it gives CASSLDSWGLAGTQETQYF.